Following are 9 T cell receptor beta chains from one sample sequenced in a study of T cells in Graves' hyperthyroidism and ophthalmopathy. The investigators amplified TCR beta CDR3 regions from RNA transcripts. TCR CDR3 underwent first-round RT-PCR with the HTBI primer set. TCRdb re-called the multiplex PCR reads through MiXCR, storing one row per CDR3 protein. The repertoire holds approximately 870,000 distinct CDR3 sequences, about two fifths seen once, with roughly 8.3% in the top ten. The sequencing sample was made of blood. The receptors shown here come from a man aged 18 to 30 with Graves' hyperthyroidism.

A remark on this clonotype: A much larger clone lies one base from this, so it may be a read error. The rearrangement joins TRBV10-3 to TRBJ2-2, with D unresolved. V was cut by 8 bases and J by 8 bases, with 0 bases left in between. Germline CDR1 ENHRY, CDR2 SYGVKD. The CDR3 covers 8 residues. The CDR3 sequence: CAIGELFF. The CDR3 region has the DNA TGTGCCATCGGGGAGCTGTTTTTT.

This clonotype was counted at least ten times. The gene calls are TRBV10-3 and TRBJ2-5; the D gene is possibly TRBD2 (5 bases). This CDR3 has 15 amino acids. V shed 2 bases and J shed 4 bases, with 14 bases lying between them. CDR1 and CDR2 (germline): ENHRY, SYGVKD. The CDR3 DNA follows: TGTGCCATCAGTGAGCTTAGGGAAGGAGGAGAGACCCAGTACTTC. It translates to CAISELREGGETQYF.

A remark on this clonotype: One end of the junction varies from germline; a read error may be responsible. This CDR3 is CAISDGQGQGTEAF. The DNA of the CDR3 is TGTGCCATCAGTGACGGACAGGGGCAGGGTACTGAAGCTTTC. J is TRBJ2-6 and V is TRBV10-3, with 9 nucleotides matching TRBD1. The CDR3 sequence is 14 residues long. CDR1 and CDR2 (germline): ENHRY, SYGVKD.

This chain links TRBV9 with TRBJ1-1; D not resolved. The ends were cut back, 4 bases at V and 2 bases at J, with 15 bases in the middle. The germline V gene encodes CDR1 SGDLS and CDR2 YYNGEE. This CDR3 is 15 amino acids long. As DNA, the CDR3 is TGTGCCAGCAGCCCCCGTATTCTCCCTAACACTGAAGCTTTCTTT. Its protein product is CASSPRILPNTEAFF.

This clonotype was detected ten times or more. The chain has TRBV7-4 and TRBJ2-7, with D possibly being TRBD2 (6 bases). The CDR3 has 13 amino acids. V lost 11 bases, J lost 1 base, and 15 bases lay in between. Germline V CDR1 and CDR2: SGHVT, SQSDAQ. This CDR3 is CASRGTPSYEQYF. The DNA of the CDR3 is TGTGCCTCGAGAGGGACTCCTTCCTACGAGCAGTACTTC. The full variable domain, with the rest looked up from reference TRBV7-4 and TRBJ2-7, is GAGVSQSPRYKVAKRGRDVALRCDSISGHVTLYWYRQTLGQGSEVLTYSQSDAQRDKSGRPSGRFSAERPERSVSTLKIQRTEQGDSAVYLCASRGTPSYEQYFGPGTRLTVT.

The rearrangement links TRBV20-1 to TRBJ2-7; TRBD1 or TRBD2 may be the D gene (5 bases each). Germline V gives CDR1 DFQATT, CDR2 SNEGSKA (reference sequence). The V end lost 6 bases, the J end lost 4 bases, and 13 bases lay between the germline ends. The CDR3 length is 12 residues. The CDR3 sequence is CSADGTLYEQYF. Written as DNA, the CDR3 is TGCAGTGCGGACGGGACGCTATACGAGCAGTACTTC.

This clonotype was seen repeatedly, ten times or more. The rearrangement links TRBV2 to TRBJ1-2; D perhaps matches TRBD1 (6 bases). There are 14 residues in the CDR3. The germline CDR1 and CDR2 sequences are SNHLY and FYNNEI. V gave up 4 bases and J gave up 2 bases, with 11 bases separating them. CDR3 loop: CASSAWTDNYGYTF. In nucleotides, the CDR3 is TGTGCCAGCAGTGCGTGGACAGACAACTATGGCTACACCTTC.

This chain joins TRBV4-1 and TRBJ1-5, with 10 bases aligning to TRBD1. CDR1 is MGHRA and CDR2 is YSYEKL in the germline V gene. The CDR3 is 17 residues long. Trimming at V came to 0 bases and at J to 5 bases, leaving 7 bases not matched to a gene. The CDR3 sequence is CASSQDLAGQGYQPQHF. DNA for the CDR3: TGCGCCAGCAGCCAAGATCTCGCGGGACAGGGGTATCAGCCCCAGCATTTT.

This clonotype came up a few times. CDR3 sequence: CSARGGRGGQPQHF. CDR3 nucleotide sequence: TGCAGTGCTAGAGGGGGCAGGGGCGGTCAGCCCCAGCATTTT. The chain uses TRBV20-1 and TRBJ1-5; TRBD1 might be the D (6 bases). Trimming left V 1 base short and J 6 bases short, with 13 bases between. The germline gives CDR1 DFQATT, CDR2 SNEGSKA (reference sequence). CDR3 length: 14 amino acids.